This T cell receptor (beta chain) derives from a study of T-cell reconstitution after alpha-beta-depleted transplantation in children listed by TCRdb under 2016. Some background on the complete study: Using TCR repertoire profiling, the study followed T-cell immune reconstitution in a quantitative way in children after TCRalphabeta/CD19-depleted allogeneic hematopoietic cell transplantation.

From its cysteine to its phenylalanine, the CDR3 spans 17 amino acids. Only the CDR3 DNA is retained, 51 bases long and in frame from the first base. V is shortened by 3 bases, J by 3 bases, and the region joining them spans 21 bases. The germline V gene (reference sequence) gives CDR1 as MNHEY and CDR2 as SMNVEV. The paper's findings and limits, for the study overall: Over subsequent months, a decline in hyperexpanded clone frequencies was noted, and after one year, T-cell counts and TCRbeta diversity were mostly ascribed to newly produced T cells. In some patients, high TCRbeta diversity at day 60 was attributed to recipient T cells and intrathymic progenitors that had survived conditioning. About two months after transplant, the apparently early recovery of alphabetaT-cell counts reportedly depended on just several hundred clones that had expanded rapidly and came from non-depleted graft cells.

The method was PCR. These reads were obtained on an Illumina HiSeq 2500. TCR libraries were prepared with molecular barcoding, using unique molecular identifiers to normalize TCRbeta repertoire quantification. TCRdb applied fastp at Q25 and MiXCR to the public reads, then kept only in-frame beta chains. Each CDR3 protein gets just one entry, which takes the most common genes and DNA from the rows behind it. This sample holds approximately 520,000 distinct CDR3 sequences; around 10% were observed only once. The top ten clones comprise roughly 15% of the sample. According to the study, the label for this sample's treatment or condition signals: allogeneic hematopoietic cell transplantation with graft depleted of TCRalphabeta T cells and CD19 B cells. The transplant recipients were children given TCRalphabeta/CD19-depleted allogeneic hematopoietic cell grafts. This clonotype was found many times. The target of this receptor is not known. Base qualities are not recorded, but no much larger clone differs from it by a single base.

This TCR was sampled from a female patient aged 2-15 years who had a stem cell transplant for aplastic anemia, so the T cells may come from the graft donor. The starting material was PBMCs, mostly from graft donor cells, obtained 180 days after TCRalphabeta/CD19-depleted stem cell transplant. This chain is built from TRBV27 and TRBJ2-7; the D element might be TRBD1 or TRBD2, as each aligns at 6 bases. The DNA sequence follows: TGTGCCAGCAGTTTGGATGGTTTCCGGGGGCGCATCTACGAGCAGTACTTC. Translated, this is CASSLDGFRGRIYEQYF.